What follows are 20 T cell receptor beta chains derived from one specimen sequenced in a study of beta chain features in type 1 diabetes. Broader study findings: Shortening that was moderate but significant affected the TCRB CDR3s of Type 1 diabetes patients in all four CD4+ subsets.

Reverse transcription of all isolated RNA meant that expressed TCRB transcripts were sequenced. Repertoires were generated with immunoSEQ multiplex PCR, while TCRdb's copy carries only in-frame clones and drops some. The data contain about 660,000 clones, about 14% of them singletons. No antigen has been assigned to these receptors. The sample was naive CD4+ T cells from blood. These receptor sequences come from a young man with type 1 diabetes.

V is TRBV30 and J is TRBJ2-7; D possibly corresponds to TRBD1 (6 bases). Germline CDR1 GTSNPN, CDR2 SVGIG (reference sequence). There are 14 residues in the CDR3. Trimming removed 7 bases from V and 3 bases from J, with 19 bases in between. For the CDR3, the DNA is TGTGCCTCCGAGAGGGAACAGGGTTTCTACGAGCAGTACTTC. Protein product: CASEREQGFYEQYF.

The gene calls are TRBV30 and TRBJ2-7; TRBD2 matches 7 bases. There are 11 residues in the CDR3. CDR1 GTSNPN and CDR2 SVGIG come from the germline V gene (reference sequence). CDR3 residues: CAAGTSYEQYF. The CDR3 bases are TGTGCAGCGGGGACCTCCTACGAGCAGTACTTC.

This clone was detected a few times. Other DNA sequences in the same sample also yield this CDR3. V gene TRBV7-2 combines with J gene TRBJ2-5, with D perhaps TRBD2 (5 bases). Germline CDR1 and CDR2: SGHTA and FQGNSA. CDR3 length: 13 amino acids. Trimming cost V 2 bases and J 4 bases, with 8 bases left between them. CDR3 sequence reads: CASSLIGGETQYF. CDR3 in DNA: TGTGCCAGCAGCTTAATCGGAGGAGAGACCCAGTACTTC.

The chain employs TRBV7-9 and TRBJ1-1; D is undetermined. The CDR3 contains 13 residues. Germline CDR1 SEHNR, CDR2 FQNEAQ (reference sequence). Trimming shortened V by 5 bases and J by 2 bases, and 9 bases separated the two germline ends. CDR3 in DNA: TGTGCCAGCAGCCGCCATGGAAACACTGAAGCTTTCTTT. Translation gives CASSRHGNTEAFF. The whole variable domain, remainder taken from reference TRBV7-9 and TRBJ1-1, is DTGVSQNPRHKITKRGQNVTFRCDPISEHNRLYWYRQTLGQGPEFLTYFQNEAQLEKSRLLSDRFSAERPKGSFSTLEIQRTEQGDSAMYLCASSRHGNTEAFFGQGTRLTVV.

V gene TRBV4-2 combines with J gene TRBJ2-7, with TRBD1 identical over 8 bases. The CDR3 consists of 14 residues. The J segment lost 6 bases and the V segment lost 0 bases, leaving 4 bases of the junction unmatched. Germline V gene data show CDR1 as LGHNA and CDR2 as YNFKEQ. This CDR3 reads CASSQDPTGGEQYF. CDR3 nucleotides: TGTGCCAGCAGCCAAGACCCCACAGGGGGCGAGCAGTACTTC.

In its sample, this clone was seen a few times. This chain links TRBV30 with TRBJ1-6, with 7 bases fitting TRBD1. CDR3 length: 16 residues. Germline V CDR1 and CDR2: GTSNPN, SVGIG (reference sequence). The trim removed 1 base at V and 6 bases at J, leaving 9 bases unmatched. The CDR3 is CAWSGSRDSFNSPLHF. CDR3 DNA sequence: TGTGCCTGGAGTGGTAGTAGGGACAGTTTTAATTCACCCCTCCACTTT.

The V call is TRBV29-1, the J call TRBJ1-1, with TRBD1 as a possible D gene (5 bases). This CDR3 contains 11 residues. Germline V gene sequence: CDR1 SQVTM, CDR2 ANQGSEA. V dropped 7 bases and J dropped 8 bases, with 14 bases sitting between them. The CDR3 loop reads CSGGPRVEAFF. CDR3 sequence (DNA): TGCAGCGGCGGCCCCAGGGTGGAAGCTTTCTTT.

V is TRBV5-1 and J is TRBJ1-1; D unresolved. The V end lost 0 bases, the J end lost 4 bases, and 13 bases lay between the germline ends. This CDR3 comprises 15 residues. CDR1 is SGHRS and CDR2 is YFSETQ in the germline V gene. CDR3 sequence reads: CASSLEFRAGTEAFF. In nucleotides, the CDR3 is TGCGCCAGCAGCTTGGAGTTTAGGGCCGGCACTGAAGCTTTCTTT.

This clone turned up a few times. The chain employs TRBV7-9 and TRBJ1-5; D is uncertain. The CDR3 spans 12 residues. The V gene lost 5 bases and the J gene lost 3 bases, with 5 bases spanning the gap. Germline V gives CDR1 SEHNR, CDR2 FQNEAQ (reference sequence). The DNA for the CDR3 is TGTGCCAGCAGCCAACTCAATCAGCCCCAGCATTTT. Amino acid sequence: CASSQLNQPQHF.

The chain recombines TRBV4-2 with TRBJ2-7; D might be TRBD1 or TRBD2, each matching 5 bases. Germline loops: CDR1 LGHNA, CDR2 YNFKEQ. The V end was cut by 3 bases, the J end by 3 bases, with 18 bases between. The CDR3 totals 16 residues. CDR3 region: CASSQGTGTLDYEQYF. CDR3 bases: TGTGCCAGCAGCCAGGGGACCGGGACCTTAGACTACGAGCAGTACTTC.

V and J are TRBV5-4 and TRBJ1-4; 9 nucleotides align to TRBD1. Germline CDR1 SGHNT, CDR2 YYREEE (reference sequence). Unmatched junction bases numbered 12, after V lost 5 bases and J lost 10 bases. The CDR3 contains 15 residues. CDR3 in DNA: TGTGCCAGCAGTTCACCGGGACAGGGATTGCGAAAACTGTTTTTT. As protein: CASSSPGQGLRKLFF.

The CDR3 DNA reads TGTGCCAGCAGTCCCTATACGAGGGGGTTAGGCTACACCTTC. This sequence encodes CASSPYTRGLGYTF. The genes are TRBV27 and TRBJ1-2, with a possible D match to TRBD1 (6 bases). CDR3 size: 14 residues. CDR1 and CDR2 from the germline V gene are MNHEY and SMNVEV (reference sequence). The V end lost 5 bases, the J end lost 8 bases, and 18 bases lay between the germline ends.

V is TRBV7-2 and J is TRBJ2-1; 9 nucleotides line up with TRBD2. The CDR3 consists of 17 residues. The germline V gene encodes CDR1 SGHTA and CDR2 FQGNSA. V trimming: 1 base; J trimming: 8 bases; junction bases outside the gene matches: 12. The CDR3 loop reads CASSLGLGGLAIDEQFF. The CDR3 DNA reads as TGTGCCAGCAGCTTAGGACTGGGGGGACTAGCTATAGATGAGCAGTTCTTC.

J is TRBJ2-5 and V is TRBV5-1; 9 bases match TRBD1. Germline V gene sequence: CDR1 SGHRS, CDR2 YFSETQ. After removal of 0 bases from V and 6 bases from J, the junction contained 6 bases not matched to a gene. This CDR3 comprises 15 residues. CDR3 loop: CASSLVGQGLQTQYF. The CDR3 DNA reads as TGCGCCAGCAGCTTGGTGGGACAGGGCTTGCAGACCCAGTACTTC.

Only a few counts were recorded for this clone. This chain uses TRBV23-1 with TRBJ2-3, with no clear D. TRBV23-1 is an ORF, and what it does is uncertain. The CDR3 loop spans 15 amino acids. The V end lost 0 bases, the J end lost 5 bases, and 12 bases lay between the germline ends. DNA for the CDR3: TGCGCCAGCAGTCAATCGACCCAGCAACAAGATACGCAGTATTTT. Translation: CASSQSTQQQDTQYF.

This clone was seen a few times. This chain uses TRBV30 with TRBJ2-3; D is unresolved. This CDR3 spans 14 amino acids. The germline gives CDR1 GTSNPN, CDR2 SVGIG (reference sequence). V was trimmed by 0 bases and J by 2 bases, leaving 9 bases between them. The CDR3 here is CAWSVSLNTDTQYF. In nucleotides, the CDR3 is TGTGCCTGGAGTGTAAGTCTGAACACAGATACGCAGTATTTT.

The chain is built from TRBV30 and TRBJ1-4, with 7 bases identical to TRBD1. V lost 3 bases, J lost 4 bases, and 8 bases stayed unmatched. The CDR3 contains 15 residues. CDR1 is GTSNPN, CDR2 SVGIG, per germline (reference sequence). The CDR3 is CAWRKWDSLNEKLFF. The CDR3 DNA sequence: TGTGCCTGGAGGAAATGGGACAGCCTTAATGAAAAACTGTTTTTT.

This clone was detected only a few times. V is TRBV5-1 and J is TRBJ2-1; possible D gene TRBD2, 6 bases. Germline V gives CDR1 SGHRS, CDR2 YFSETQ. This CDR3 is built from 15 residues. V lost 4 bases and J lost 7, with 18 bases in between. The CDR3 here is CASSQWDSLLNEQFF. The CDR3, as DNA: TGCGCCAGCAGCCAGTGGGACTCTCTGCTTAATGAGCAGTTCTTC.

Note on this clone: The germline gene is not matched at one end of the junction; a read error may be the cause. The J gene is TRBJ1-2, the V gene TRBV9, with TRBD1 identical over 7 bases. The CDR3 has 10 residues. Germline assignment: CDR1 SGDLS and CDR2 YYNGEE. The CDR3 nucleotides read TGTGCCAGCAGCGGACCACAGGGGCCCTTC. This codes for CASSGPQGPF.

There are a few counts of this clone. The V gene is TRBV18, the J gene TRBJ2-2; the D call may be TRBD1 or TRBD2 (5 bases each). The CDR3 totals 15 residues. V was trimmed by 2 bases and J by 3 bases, leaving 10 bases between them. Germline V gene lookup returns CDR1 KGHSH and CDR2 LQKENI. DNA for the CDR3: TGTGCCAGCTCACCAGGGTCGGGGCACACCGGGGAGCTGTTTTTT. This sequence encodes CASSPGSGHTGELFF.